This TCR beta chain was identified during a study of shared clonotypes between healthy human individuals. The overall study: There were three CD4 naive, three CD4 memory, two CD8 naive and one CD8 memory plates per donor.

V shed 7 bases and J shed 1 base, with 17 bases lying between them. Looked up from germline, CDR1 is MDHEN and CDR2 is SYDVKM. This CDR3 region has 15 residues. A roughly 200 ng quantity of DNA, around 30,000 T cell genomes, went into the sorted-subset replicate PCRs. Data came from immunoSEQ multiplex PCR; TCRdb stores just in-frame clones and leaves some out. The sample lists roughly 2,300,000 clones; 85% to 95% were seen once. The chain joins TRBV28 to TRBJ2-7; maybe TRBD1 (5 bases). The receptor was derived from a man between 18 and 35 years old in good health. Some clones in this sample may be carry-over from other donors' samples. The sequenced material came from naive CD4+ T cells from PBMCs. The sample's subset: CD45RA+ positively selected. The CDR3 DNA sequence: TGTGCCAGCATGACCCGAGGACAAGGATCCTACGAGCAGTACTTC. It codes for CASMTRGQGSYEQYF.